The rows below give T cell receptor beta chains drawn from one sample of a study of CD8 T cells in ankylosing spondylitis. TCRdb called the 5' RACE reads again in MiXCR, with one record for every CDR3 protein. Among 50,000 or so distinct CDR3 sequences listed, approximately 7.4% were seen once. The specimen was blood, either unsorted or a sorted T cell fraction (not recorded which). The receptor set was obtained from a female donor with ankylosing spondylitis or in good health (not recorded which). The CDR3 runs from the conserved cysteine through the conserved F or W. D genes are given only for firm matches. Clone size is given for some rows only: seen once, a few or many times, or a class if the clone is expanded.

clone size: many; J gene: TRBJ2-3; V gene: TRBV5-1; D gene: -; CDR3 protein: CASSFGQRTDTQYF; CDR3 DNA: TGCGCCAGCAGCTTTGGACAGCGCACAGATACGCAGTATTTT
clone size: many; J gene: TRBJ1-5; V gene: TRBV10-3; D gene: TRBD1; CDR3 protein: CAISDPLLDRGLSSYSNQPQHF; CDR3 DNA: TGTGCCATCAGTGATCCCCTTCTGGACAGGGGGCTTTCCTCTTATAGCAATCAGCCCCAGCATTTT
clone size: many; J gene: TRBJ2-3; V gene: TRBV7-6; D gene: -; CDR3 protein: CASSLAIGAPDTQYF; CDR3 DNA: TGTGCCAGCAGCTTAGCCATCGGGGCTCCAGATACGCAGTATTTT
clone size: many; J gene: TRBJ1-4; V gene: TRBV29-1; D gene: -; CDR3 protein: CSVWGEKLFF; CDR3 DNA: TGCAGCGTGTGGGGGGAAAAACTGTTTTTT
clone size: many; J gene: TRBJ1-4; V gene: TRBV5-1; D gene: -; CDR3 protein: CASSLVPNEKLFF; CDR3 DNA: TGCGCCAGCAGCTTGGTTCCTAATGAAAAACTGTTTTTT
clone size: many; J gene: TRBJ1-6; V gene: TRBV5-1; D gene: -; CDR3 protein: CASSLAGQNYNSPLHF; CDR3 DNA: TGCGCCAGCAGCTTGGCAGGACAGAACTATAATTCACCCCTCCACTTT
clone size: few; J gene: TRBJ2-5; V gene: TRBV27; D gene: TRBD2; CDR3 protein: CASSSHSAGDETQYF; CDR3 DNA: TGTGCCAGCAGTTCGCATTCAGCGGGGGACGAGACCCAGTACTTC
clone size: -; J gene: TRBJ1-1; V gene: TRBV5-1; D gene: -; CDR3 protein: CTSSEGGVNTEAFF; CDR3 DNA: TGCACCAGCAGCGAGGGGGGTGTGAACACTGAAGCTTTCTTT
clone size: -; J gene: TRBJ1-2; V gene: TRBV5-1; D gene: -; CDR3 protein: CASSLVQEYGYTF; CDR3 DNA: TGCGCCAGCAGCTTGGTGCAGGAGTATGGCTACACCTTC
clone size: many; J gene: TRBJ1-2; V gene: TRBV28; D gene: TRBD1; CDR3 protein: CASSPPFGQGAGGYTF; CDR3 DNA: TGTGCCAGCAGTCCACCCTTTGGACAGGGGGCCGGTGGCTACACCTTC
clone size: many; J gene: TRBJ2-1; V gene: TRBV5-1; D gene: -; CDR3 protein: CASSLARVGGNEQFF; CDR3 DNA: TGCGCCAGCAGCTTGGCTAGGGTAGGAGGCAATGAGCAGTTCTTC
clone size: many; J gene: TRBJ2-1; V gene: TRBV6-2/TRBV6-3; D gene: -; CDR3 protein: CASSYAQNEQFF; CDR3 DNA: TGTGCCAGCAGTTATGCTCAAAATGAGCAGTTCTTC
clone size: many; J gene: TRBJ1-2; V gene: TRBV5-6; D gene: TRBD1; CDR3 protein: CASSRDRVGGYTF; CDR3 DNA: TGTGCCAGCAGCCGGGACAGGGTAGGTGGCTACACCTTC
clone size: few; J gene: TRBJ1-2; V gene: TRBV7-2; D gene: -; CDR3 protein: CASSLGSGGLGYTF; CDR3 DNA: TGTGCCAGCAGCTTAGGTAGCGGGGGGCTCGGCTACACCTTC
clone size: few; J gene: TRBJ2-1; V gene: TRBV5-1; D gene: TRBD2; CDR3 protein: CASSSGLAGGYSEIHNEQFF; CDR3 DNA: TGCGCCAGCAGCTCGGGACTAGCGGGGGGCTACTCCGAGATCCACAATGAGCAGTTCTTC
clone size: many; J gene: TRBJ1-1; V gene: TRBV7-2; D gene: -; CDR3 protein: CASSSGPFEAFF; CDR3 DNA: TGTGCCAGCAGCTCGGGACCCTTTGAAGCTTTCTTT
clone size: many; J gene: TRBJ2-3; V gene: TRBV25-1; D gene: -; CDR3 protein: CASSNVTTGTESTDTQYF; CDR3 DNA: TGTGCCAGCAGCAACGTGACCACAGGGACTGAAAGCACAGATACGCAGTATTTT
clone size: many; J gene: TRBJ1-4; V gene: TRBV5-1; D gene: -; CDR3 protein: CASSLTRDGPNEKLFF; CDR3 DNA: TGCGCCAGCAGCTTGACCCGGGACGGACCTAATGAAAAACTGTTTTTT
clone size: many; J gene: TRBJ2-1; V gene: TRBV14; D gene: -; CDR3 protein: CASSSDYSEQFF; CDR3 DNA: TGTGCCAGCAGCTCCGACTACTCCGAGCAGTTCTTC
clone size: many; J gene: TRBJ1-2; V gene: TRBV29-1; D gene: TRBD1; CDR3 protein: CSVRGDRGSGYTF; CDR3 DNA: TGCAGCGTCAGAGGGGACAGGGGATCTGGCTACACCTTC
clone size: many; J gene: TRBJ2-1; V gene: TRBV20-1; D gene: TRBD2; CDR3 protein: CSAREPGLAGGEQFF; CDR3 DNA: TGCAGTGCTAGAGAACCGGGACTAGCGGGGGGGGAGCAGTTCTTC
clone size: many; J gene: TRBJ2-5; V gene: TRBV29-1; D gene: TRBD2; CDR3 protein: CSVAGGTSGGAQETQYF; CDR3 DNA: TGCAGCGTTGCCGGAGGGACTAGCGGGGGGGCTCAAGAGACCCAGTACTTC
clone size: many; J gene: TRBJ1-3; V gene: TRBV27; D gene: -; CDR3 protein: CASRGGQGRGNTIYF; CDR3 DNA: TGTGCCAGCAGGGGCGGGCAGGGGCGAGGAAACACCATATATTTT
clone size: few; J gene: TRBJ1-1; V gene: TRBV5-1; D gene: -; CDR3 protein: CASSSRAVRKEAFF; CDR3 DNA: TGCGCCAGCAGCTCCCGGGCAGTACGTAAAGAAGCTTTCTTT
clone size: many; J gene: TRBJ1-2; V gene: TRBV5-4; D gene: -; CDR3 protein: CASSAAGTRYGYTF; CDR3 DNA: TGTGCCAGCAGCGCCGCCGGGACGCGCTATGGCTACACCTTC
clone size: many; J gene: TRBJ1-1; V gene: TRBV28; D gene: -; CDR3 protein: CASSSPDKNTEAFF; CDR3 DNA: TGTGCCAGCAGTTCGCCCGACAAGAACACTGAAGCTTTCTTT
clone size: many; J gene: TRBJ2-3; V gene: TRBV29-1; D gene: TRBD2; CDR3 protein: CSVAGGTDTQYF; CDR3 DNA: TGCAGCGTTGCGGGGGGTACAGATACGCAGTATTTT
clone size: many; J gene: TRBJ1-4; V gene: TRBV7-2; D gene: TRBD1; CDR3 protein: CASSLGDRGVEKLFF; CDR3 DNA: TGTGCCAGCAGCTTAGGAGACAGGGGAGTCGAAAAACTGTTTTTT
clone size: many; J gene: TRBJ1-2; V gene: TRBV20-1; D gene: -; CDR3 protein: CSAIGLGYGYTF; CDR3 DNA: TGCAGTGCTATAGGTCTCGGCTATGGCTACACCTTC
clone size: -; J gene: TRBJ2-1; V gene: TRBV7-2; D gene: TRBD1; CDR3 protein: CASSIGPPGQQNEQFF; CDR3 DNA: TGTGCCAGCAGCATAGGGCCCCCGGGACAGCAGAATGAGCAGTTCTTC
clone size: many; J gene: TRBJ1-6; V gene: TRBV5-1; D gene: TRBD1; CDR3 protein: CASSPTGDGSPLHF; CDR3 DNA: TGCGCCAGCAGCCCCACAGGGGATGGATCACCCCTCCACTTT
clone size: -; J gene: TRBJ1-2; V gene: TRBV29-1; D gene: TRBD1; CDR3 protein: CSVETGGGYGYTF; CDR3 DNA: TGCAGCGTTGAGACAGGGGGTGGCTATGGCTACACCTTC
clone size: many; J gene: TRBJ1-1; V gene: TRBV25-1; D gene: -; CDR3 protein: CASSDETVQTEAFF; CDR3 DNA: TGTGCCAGCAGTGATGAAACAGTGCAGACTGAAGCTTTCTTT
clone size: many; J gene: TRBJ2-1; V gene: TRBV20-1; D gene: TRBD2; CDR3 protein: CSARTQRGAYNEQFF; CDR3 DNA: TGCAGTGCTAGAACTCAGCGGGGGGCCTACAATGAGCAGTTCTTC
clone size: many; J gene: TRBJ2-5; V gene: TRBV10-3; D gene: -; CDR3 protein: CAISIQASKETQYF; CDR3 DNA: TGTGCCATCAGTATACAAGCGTCGAAAGAGACCCAGTACTTC
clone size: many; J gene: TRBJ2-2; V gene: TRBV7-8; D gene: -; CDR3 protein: CASSLVAGGELFF; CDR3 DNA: TGTGCCAGCAGCCTAGTCGCTGGGGGGGAGCTGTTTTTT